This T cell receptor (beta chain) stems from a study of cytomegalovirus exposure and HLA in healthy donors. General study points: Segments of the TCR beta V type were, in most cases, productive about 87% or about 30% of the time in an earlier analysis. It was confirmed in vitro that a few of the CMV-associated chains were specific for CMV antigens.

A note on this clone: Its antigen is currently unknown.

Germline values: CDR1 LGHNT, CDR2 FRNRAP. The CDR3 loop spans 12 amino acids. V lost 6 bases and J lost 8, with 13 bases in between. Primers included in the PCR were 60 Vbeta and 13 Jbeta primers. Data came from immunoSEQ multiplex PCR; TCRdb stores just in-frame clones and leaves some out. The sample consists of around 70,000 clones, approximately 60% of them appearing once. Material for sequencing was PBMCs. This rearrangement joins TRBV12-5 to TRBJ1-2; D not resolved. This receptor was identified in a man in his thirties or forties in good health and CMV-seronegative. The CDR3 region has the DNA TGTGCTAGTGGGCGAGAATTCTGGGGCTACACCTTC. Its protein product is CASGREFWGYTF.